This is a list of T cell receptor beta chains from one sample in a study of OX40 agonist ivuxolimab in advanced cancers. TCRdb keeps only in-frame clones here, not all; method: immunoSEQ multiplex PCR. Here the sample spans tens of thousands of clones, approximately 90% being singletons. The material was CD4+ or CD8+ T cells sorted from blood, obtained in a trial of the OX40 agonist ivuxolimab. The receptor set was obtained from an adult with an advanced solid tumor such as melanoma, head and neck, liver or kidney cancer. Each CDR3 is given with its conserved first and last residue. D genes are given only for firm matches.

v_call d_call cdr3_aa
TRBV6-5 TRBD2 CASSGLAGGSYEQYF
TRBV5-4 TRBD2 CASSFGTSLAGELFF
TRBV18 TRBD1 CASSPAQGAHYGYTF
TRBV25-1 TRBD2 CASSGSHGTRFPTDTQYF
TRBV18 TRBD1 CASSHGTGDSPLHF
TRBV4-1 NA CASSLGLTGGSNQPQHF
TRBV18 TRBD2 CASSPRAGGPETQYF
TRBV10-3 TRBD1 CATRQGQETQYF
TRBV15 NA CATSRDLGQNTEAFF
TRBV5-1 TRBD1 CASSLQGTGGTGANVLTF
TRBV19 NA CATGLPGETQYF
TRBV27 NA CASSSDRSRPVNEQFF
TRBV6-6 TRBD1 CASRKKGQGYNSPLHF
TRBV7-9 NA CASSLVPVNTEAFF
TRBV27 NA CASSEPGPSYEQYF
TRBV7-2 NA CASSTNRETQYF
TRBV13 NA CASSLIGSNEQFF
TRBV7-9 NA CASISTQTGGPRMNTEAFF
TRBV7-3 NA CASSRRQNTEAFF
TRBV9 TRBD2 CASSVLTSGGTDTQYF
TRBV28 TRBD1 CASSWTGLPYEQYF
TRBV2 TRBD2 CASRERTSGPNYEQYF
TRBV27 TRBD1 CASSLMGGRGLGGNQPQHF
TRBV5-1 NA CASRVDLNEQFF
TRBV7-8 NA CASSVGAGELFF
TRBV11-2 NA CASSFNQGLGELFF
TRBV5-4 TRBD2 CASSSASGASTDTQYF
TRBV7-8 NA CASSLRPQGLHEQYF
TRBV7-9 NA CASSYGDQRIAKNIQYF
TRBV7-8 NA CASRWGTDTQYF
TRBV13 NA CASSRRWGRGSNEQFF